This T cell receptor (beta chain) emerged from a study of blood T cell repertoires in COVID-19. Across the study: From the United States, Italy and Spain came samples of acute and convalescent COVID-19. In each case, the material was cDNA or gDNA derived from T cells, B-cell-depleted T cells, or PBMCs.

Under the authors' procedure: Quantification of nucleated cells was approximated via reference gene primer amplification. Libraries were prepared by immunoSEQ multiplex PCR; TCRdb keeps only in-frame clonotypes and omits some of them. The V and J calls and clone size were taken over from that table, and D and trimming were inferred from the DNA. The data contain around 250,000 clones, roughly 80% of them singletons. Per the germline V gene, CDR1 is LGHDT and CDR2 is YNNKEL (reference sequence). The CDR3 length is 15 residues. V was clipped by 4 bases and J by 1 base; unmatched bases: 4. This chain links TRBV3-1 (or the pseudogene TRBV3-2) with TRBJ1-1, with 9 positions matching TRBD1. The material sequenced was peripheral blood. The sequence was obtained from a man aged 55 to 69 who had recovered from COVID-19. The CDR3 nucleotides read TGTGCCAGCAGCCGCTCGGGACAGGGGAACACTGAAGCTTTCTTT. It translates to CASSRSGQGNTEAFF.